What follows are 19 T cell receptor beta chains derived from one specimen sequenced in a study of CD4 T cells in relation to SARS-CoV-2 and coronaviruses. CD4+ T cells from unexposed donors were obtained before the COVID-19 pandemic (2011-2018). TCRdb's table, derived via immunoSEQ multiplex PCR, lists solely in-frame clones and lacks some. The sample consists of around 65,000 clones, more than 75% of them appearing once. The sequencing sample was made of memory CD4+ T cells from PBMCs. Source of these receptors: a human donor in good health.

There are a few counts of this clone. The rearrangement links TRBV19 to TRBJ2-7, with TRBD2 as a possible D gene (6 bases). Looked up from germline, CDR1 is LNHDA and CDR2 is SQIVND (reference sequence). Trimming removed 3 bases from V and 2 bases from J, with 11 bases in between. This CDR3 region has 14 residues. This chain's CDR3 is CASSIWAGPYEQYF. The CDR3 DNA reads TGTGCCAGTAGTATCTGGGCGGGACCCTACGAGCAGTACTTC.

The CDR3 DNA reads as TGTGCCAGCAGTGTAAAACTGCCGGGACTGCAGTATTTT. Translation: CASSVKLPGLQYF. This chain connects TRBV28 to TRBJ2-3, with D possibly being TRBD2 (6 bases). The CDR3 has 13 amino acids. V dropped 5 bases and J dropped 11 bases, with 17 bases sitting between them. Germline V lookup: CDR1 MDHEN, CDR2 SYDVKM.

The V call is TRBV7-2, the J call TRBJ2-1; 11 nucleotides agree with TRBD2. J gave up 8 bases and V 1 base, and 13 bases lay outside the gene matches. Germline-derived CDR1 and CDR2 are SGHTA and FQGNSA. The CDR3 is 18 residues long. The CDR3 reads CASSLGSGSGRAFDEQFF. The CDR3 DNA follows: TGTGCCAGCAGCTTAGGGTCGGGTAGCGGGAGGGCCTTCGATGAGCAGTTCTTC.

This clone was recorded only once. The J gene is TRBJ2-3, the V gene TRBV12-3 or TRBV12-4; D is ambiguous. CDR3 size: 13 residues. V was trimmed by 5 bases and J by 0 bases, leaving 6 bases between them. The CDR3 region has the DNA TGTGCCAGCAGTGTGCAAAGCACAGATACGCAGTATTTT. Translation gives CASSVQSTDTQYF.

The chain uses TRBV10-3 and TRBJ2-6, with D perhaps matching TRBD1 (6 bases). Germline CDR1 reads ENHRY; CDR2 reads SYGVKD. Trimming pared 6 bases from V and 4 bases from J, leaving 10 bases between. CDR3 length equals 14 residues. The CDR3 loop is CAIRGGSGANVLTF. DNA for the CDR3: TGTGCCATCAGAGGGGGAAGCGGGGCCAACGTCCTGACTTTC.

The chain uses TRBV3-1 (or the pseudogene TRBV3-2) and TRBJ2-1, with D tentatively TRBD2 (5 bases). Per the germline V gene, CDR1 is LGHDT and CDR2 is YNNKEL (reference sequence). The CDR3 spans 12 residues. The V end was cut by 7 bases, the J end by 7 bases, with 11 bases between. In DNA form, the CDR3 reads TGTGCCAGCACAGGACTTCTGAATGAGCAGTTCTTC. Protein: CASTGLLNEQFF.

The chain employs TRBV5-1 and TRBJ2-1; D gene uncertain. The CDR3 spans 15 residues. V was shortened by 1 base and J by 4 bases, with 12 bases between the two germline ends. Germline V lookup: CDR1 SGHRS, CDR2 YFSETQ. CDR3 residues: CASSLRATNYNEQFF. The CDR3 bases are TGCGCCAGCAGCTTGAGGGCGACGAATTACAATGAGCAGTTCTTC.

The genes are TRBV3-1 (or the pseudogene TRBV3-2) and TRBJ1-4; D is uncertain. CDR3 length: 16 residues. Germline CDR1 LGHDT, CDR2 YNNKEL (reference sequence). V lost 3 bases and J 4 bases, leaving 15 bases between the germline ends. CDR3 amino acids: CASSHYLKENNEKLFF. As DNA, the CDR3 is TGTGCCAGCAGCCATTACCTTAAGGAAAATAATGAAAAACTGTTTTTT.

This chain links TRBV3-1 (or the pseudogene TRBV3-2) with TRBJ1-5; TRBD1 aligns across 11 bases. The trim removed 8 bases at V and 2 bases at J, leaving 8 bases unmatched. The germline CDR1 and CDR2 sequences are LGHDT and YNNKEL (reference sequence). The CDR3 sequence is 16 residues long. CDR3 region: CASSGQGGAGNQPQHF. In DNA form, the CDR3 reads TGTGCCAGCTCGGGACAGGGGGGCGCGGGCAATCAGCCCCAGCATTTT.

This clone appeared a few times. The rearrangement uses TRBV2 and TRBJ2-3; D is unclear. CDR1 and CDR2 (germline): SNHLY, FYNNEI. The V end lost 4 bases, the J end lost 1 base, and 6 bases lay between the germline ends. The CDR3 covers 13 residues. The CDR3 sequence is CASSVLRTDTQYF. The CDR3 DNA reads TGTGCCAGCAGTGTCCTTCGCACAGATACGCAGTATTTT.

V usage is TRBV3-1 (or the pseudogene TRBV3-2) and J usage is TRBJ2-5; 14 positions match TRBD2. The V segment lost 6 bases and the J segment 0 bases; nucleotides outside the gene matches: 0. CDR3 length: 15 amino acids. Looked up from germline, CDR1 is LGHDT and CDR2 is YNNKEL (reference sequence). CDR3 in DNA: TGTGCCAGCAGGGGACTAGCGGGGGACCAAGAGACCCAGTACTTC. Translated: CASRGLAGDQETQYF.

This clone was seen a few times. The gene calls are TRBV6-6 and TRBJ2-7; D perhaps matches TRBD1 (6 bases). Germline loops: CDR1 MNHNY, CDR2 SVGAGI (reference sequence). The CDR3 is 14 amino acids. V was clipped by 9 bases and J by 4 bases, with 19 bases between them. CDR3 region: CASTGQLQGYEQYF. The CDR3 DNA sequence: TGTGCCAGTACGGGGCAGCTACAGGGATACGAGCAGTACTTC.

The chain is built from TRBV27 and TRBJ2-1; TRBD2 agrees at 8 bases. The V gene end was trimmed by 3 bases and the J gene end by 4 bases; junction bases not matched to a gene: 2. CDR1 MNHEY and CDR2 SMNVEV come from the germline V gene (reference sequence). The CDR3 is 14 residues long. The CDR3 here is CASSFRGGYNEQFF. The CDR3 DNA reads as TGTGCCAGCAGTTTTCGGGGGGGGTACAATGAGCAGTTCTTC.

The V gene is TRBV2, the J gene TRBJ2-3; TRBD2 agrees at 10 bases. CDR3 length: 16 residues. CDR1 and CDR2 from the germline V gene are SNHLY and FYNNEI. The trim removed 6 bases at V and 7 bases at J, leaving 13 bases unmatched. The CDR3 sequence is CASSPSQRGGAYTQYF. As DNA, the CDR3 is TGTGCCAGCAGCCCCTCCCAGCGGGGGGGCGCGTATACGCAGTATTTT.

This clone was seen only a few times. The chain employs TRBV5-1 and TRBJ2-2; 8 nucleotides align to TRBD2. CDR1 and CDR2 (germline): SGHRS, YFSETQ. This CDR3 is 15 amino acids long. The V segment lost 0 bases and the J segment 7 bases; nucleotides outside the gene matches: 5. The CDR3: CASSLVAGMIGELFF. The CDR3 DNA reads as TGCGCCAGCAGCTTGGTAGCGGGAATGATCGGGGAGCTGTTTTTT.

Here the CDR3 reads CASSLGSSGFAGELFF. CDR3 bases: TGCGCCAGCAGCTTGGGTAGTAGCGGGTTTGCCGGGGAGCTGTTTTTT. The V call is TRBV5-1, the J call TRBJ2-2; the match to TRBD2 covers 7 bases. Losses at the gene ends were 0 bases for V and 6 bases for J; bases not matched to a gene: 8. Germline V gene sequence: CDR1 SGHRS, CDR2 YFSETQ. The CDR3 totals 16 residues.

V and J are TRBV30 and TRBJ2-5; TRBD1 matches at 8 bases. This CDR3 is 15 amino acids long. J was trimmed by 1 base and V by 1 base; bases with no gene match: 5. The V gene's germline CDR1 is GTSNPN and CDR2 SVGIG (reference sequence). This chain's CDR3 is CAWSGDRSSQETQYF. The CDR3 DNA reads as TGTGCCTGGAGTGGGGACAGGTCCTCCCAAGAGACCCAGTACTTC.

J is TRBJ2-2 and V is TRBV7-6; perhaps TRBD1 as D (6 bases). There are 16 residues in the CDR3. Trimming left V 5 bases short and J 2 bases short, with 15 bases between. Germline V lookup: CDR1 SGHVS, CDR2 FNYEAQ. The CDR3 sequence is CASSPPGQRNTGELFF. As DNA, the CDR3 is TGTGCCAGCAGCCCTCCCGGACAGAGAAACACCGGGGAGCTGTTTTTT.

This sequence joins TRBV19 and TRBJ1-5; D is undetermined. V was shortened by 9 bases and J by 0 bases, with 15 bases between the two germline ends. The CDR3 is 15 residues long. In germline, CDR1 is LNHDA, CDR2 SQIVND (reference sequence). The CDR3 spells CASPFPYHSNQPQHF. The CDR3 nucleotides are TGTGCCAGCCCTTTCCCATATCATAGCAATCAGCCCCAGCATTTT.